Below are 3 T cell receptor beta chains sequenced from a single sample in a study of cytomegalovirus exposure and HLA in healthy donors. The PCR used 60 Vbeta and 13 Jbeta primers. Using immunoSEQ multiplex PCR, the repertoire was profiled, and TCRdb retains in-frame clones only, with some absent. The sample data list fewer than 40,000 clones. Sequencing was done on a sample of PBMCs. The receptors come from a woman in her 40s in good health and CMV-seropositive.

V and J are TRBV5-4 and TRBJ1-6; D gene unclear. The V gene lost 4 bases and the J gene lost 7 bases, with 21 bases spanning the gap. The CDR3 is made up of 17 amino acids. Per germline, CDR1 SGHNT and CDR2 YYREEE (reference sequence). CDR3 coding DNA: TGTGCCAGCAGCGGAATTGACACGCCAGGCCCAAATTCACCCCTCCACTTT. This translates into CASSGIDTPGPNSPLHF. The whole variable domain, remainder taken from reference TRBV5-4 and TRBJ1-6, is ETGVTQSPTHLIKTRGQQVTLRCSSQSGHNTVSWYQQALGQGPQFIFQYYREEENGRGNFPPRFSGLQFPNYSSELNVNALELDDSALYLCASSGIDTPGPNSPLHFGNGTRLTVT.

The chain couples TRBV7-2 to TRBJ2-6; the D is unclear. Trimming left V 1 base short and J 1 base short, with 5 bases between. Germline V gene sequence: CDR1 SGHTA, CDR2 FQGNSA. The CDR3 has 15 residues. In DNA form, the CDR3 reads TGTGCCAGCAGCTTAGACAGTTCTGGGGCCAACGTCCTGACTTTC. This encodes CASSLDSSGANVLTF.

This chain links TRBV18 with TRBJ2-3, with TRBD2 matching 7 bases. Germline CDR1 reads KGHSH; CDR2 reads LQKENI. The CDR3 has 15 residues. J lost 5 bases, V lost 6 bases, and 11 bases had no gene match. The CDR3 DNA reads as TGTGCCAGCTCCCCTAGCGGACCCCGCGGAGATACGCAGTATTTT. Protein sequence: CASSPSGPRGDTQYF.